These 20 T cell receptor beta chains came from one sample sequenced in a study of Graves' ophthalmopathy and Graves' hyperthyroidism. Researchers took RNA transcripts and amplified TCR beta CDR3 regions from them. Scientists carried out first-round RT-PCR using HTBI primers and then a second-round multiplex PCR. Using its own MiXCR run on the multiplex PCR reads, TCRdb lists one record per CDR3 protein. The sample records 300,000 to 400,000 distinct CDR3 sequences, 17% being singletons. The sample taken for sequencing was peripheral blood. Receptors were obtained from an adult woman with stable Graves' hyperthyroidism.

This clonotype was recorded at least ten times. The chain links TRBV6-1 to TRBJ2-5, with D possibly matching TRBD1 (6 bases). The CDR3 consists of 15 residues. Per the germline V gene, CDR1 is MNHNS and CDR2 is SASEGT. Trimming removed 2 bases from V and 2 bases from J, with 12 bases in between. The CDR3 loop is CASSESWTAQETQYF. The DNA for the CDR3 is TGTGCCAGCAGTGAAAGTTGGACAGCTCAAGAGACCCAGTACTTC.

The CDR3 coding sequence is TGTGCCAGCAGAGGGGAAGGGGAGCTGTTTTTT. Translation: CASRGEGELFF. The rearrangement uses TRBV28 and TRBJ2-2; the D gene is possibly TRBD1 (5 bases). Germline-derived CDR1 and CDR2 are MDHEN and SYDVKM. V lost 6 bases and J 8 bases, leaving 7 bases between the germline ends. The CDR3 contains 11 residues.

This clonotype came up many times. The V gene is TRBV6-5, the J gene TRBJ2-2, with D perhaps matching TRBD2 (5 bases). The CDR3 has 15 residues. Looked up from germline, CDR1 is MNHEY and CDR2 is SVGAGI. V lost 5 bases and J lost 6, with 16 bases in between. The CDR3, as DNA: TGTGCCAGCAGTCCCCGGGGTAGCTCCCCCGGGGAGCTGTTTTTT. Translation: CASSPRGSSPGELFF.

This clonotype was seen many times. The gene calls are TRBV12-5 and TRBJ1-1, with D possibly being TRBD1 (6 bases). V was shortened by 3 bases and J by 1 base, with 9 bases between the two germline ends. The CDR3 is 14 amino acids. Per germline, CDR1 LGHNT and CDR2 FRNRAP. CDR3 protein: CASGFGQPNTEAFF. CDR3 coding DNA: TGTGCTAGTGGTTTTGGACAGCCGAACACTGAAGCTTTCTTT.

The chain links TRBV6-5 to TRBJ2-7; D gene uncertain. This CDR3 region has 15 residues. Germline V gene data show CDR1 as MNHEY and CDR2 as SVGAGI. Deletions cut 0 bases from V and 6 bases from J, with 15 bases between. This chain's CDR3 is CASSYSNPRASEQYF. CDR3 nucleotides: TGTGCCAGCAGTTACTCGAATCCTCGGGCCTCCGAGCAGTACTTC.

There are many counts of this clonotype. CDR3 in DNA: TGTGCCAGCAGAGACCGGGACAGGGGACAGCAGTACTTC. Amino acid sequence: CASRDRDRGQQYF. The chain carries TRBV6-2 or TRBV6-3 and TRBJ2-7, with 10 bases fitting TRBD1. With V trimmed by 6 bases and J by 8 bases, 7 bases remained unmatched. Germline CDR1 and CDR2: MNHEY and SVGEGT. This CDR3 contains 13 residues.

This clonotype was counted between two and nine times. CDR3 DNA: TGTGCCAGTAGGCCGGAACGGTACGGTTTTTATGGCTACACCTTC. It codes for CASRPERYGFYGYTF. The V and J genes are TRBV19 and TRBJ1-2; no clear D. Trimming took 6 bases from V and 5 from J, leaving 19 bases between them. The CDR3 contains 15 residues. The germline CDR1 and CDR2 sequences are LNHDA and SQIVND (reference sequence).

Many counts were recorded for this clonotype. The chain carries TRBV30 and TRBJ1-3; weak D call: TRBD1 (5 bases). This CDR3 has 11 amino acids. Trimming removed 4 bases from V and 4 bases from J, with 5 bases in between. CDR1 and CDR2 (germline): GTSNPN, SVGIG (reference sequence). The CDR3 spells CAWTGGNTIYF. The DNA for the CDR3 is TGTGCCTGGACAGGGGGAAACACCATATATTTT.

This clonotype has a count of ten or more. The chain combines TRBV7-8 with TRBJ1-1; D is undetermined. The CDR3 is 14 residues long. Germline CDR1 reads SGHVS; CDR2 reads FQNEAQ. The V gene lost 4 bases and the J gene lost 3 bases, with 12 bases spanning the gap. The CDR3 sequence: CASSYPQVHTEAFF. CDR3 sequence (DNA): TGTGCCAGCAGCTATCCCCAAGTTCACACTGAAGCTTTCTTT.

The J gene is TRBJ1-5, the V gene TRBV3-1; D remains unclear. Germline lookup yields CDR1 LGHDT and CDR2 YNNKEL (reference sequence). The CDR3 contains 14 residues. Between the trimmed V and J ends, which lost 2 bases and 4 bases, there was a span of 9 bases. CDR3 in amino acids: CASSQSSRNQPQHF. The CDR3 region has the DNA TGTGCCAGCAGCCAATCTTCCAGAAATCAGCCCCAGCATTTT.

This clonotype came up many times. V is TRBV12-3 or TRBV12-4 and J is TRBJ2-7; the D is unclear. This CDR3 has 13 amino acids. V was pared by 8 bases and J by 3 bases, with 14 bases between. The CDR3 protein is CASGPADNYEQYF. The CDR3, as DNA: TGTGCCAGCGGTCCCGCCGACAACTACGAGCAGTACTTC.

J is TRBJ2-7 and V is TRBV18; D gene unclear. From germline, CDR1 is KGHSH and CDR2 LQKENI. Trimming left V 3 bases short and J 3 bases short, with 6 bases between. The CDR3 length is 12 residues. The CDR3 DNA reads as TGTGCCAGCTCACCTATGATCTACGAGCAGTACTTC. Translated: CASSPMIYEQYF.

This clonotype was detected ten times or more. The chain carries TRBV12-3 or TRBV12-4 and TRBJ2-2, with unresolved D. Trimming pared 8 bases from V and 3 bases from J, leaving 10 bases between. The CDR3 contains 13 residues. The CDR3 bases are TGTGCCAGCGGTTCCCGGGACACCGGGGAGCTGTTTTTT. It codes for CASGSRDTGELFF.

This clonotype was picked up many times. J is TRBJ2-2 and V is TRBV12-3 or TRBV12-4; D might be TRBD1 (5 bases). The CDR3 totals 14 residues. V lost 3 bases, J lost 5 bases, and 10 bases lay in between. CDR3 sequence reads: CASSFQGWTGELFF. For the CDR3, the DNA is TGTGCCAGCAGTTTCCAGGGTTGGACCGGGGAGCTGTTTTTT.

This clonotype was observed at least ten times. The rearrangement links TRBV24-1 to TRBJ1-5; maybe TRBD1 (5 bases). V lost 4 bases and J lost 2, with 11 bases in between. CDR1 is KGHDR and CDR2 is SFDVKD in the germline V gene. CDR3 length: 15 amino acids. CDR3 DNA: TGTGCCACCAGTGACGTAGGGGTCGGCAATCAGCCCCAGCATTTT. This translates into CATSDVGVGNQPQHF.

This clonotype was counted between two and nine times. The chain uses TRBV4-1 and TRBJ2-5, with D perhaps assigned TRBD1 or TRBD2 (6 bases each). Trimming removed 0 bases at V and 5 bases at J, with 19 bases between. This CDR3 spans 17 amino acids. Germline CDR1 MGHRA, CDR2 YSYEKL. The CDR3 region is CASSQESGGHAGETQYF. CDR3 DNA: TGCGCCAGCAGCCAAGAATCTGGGGGGCACGCCGGGGAGACCCAGTACTTC.

As to this clonotype: One end of the junction is discordant with germline, which a read error may explain. The chain employs TRBV12-3 or TRBV12-4 and TRBJ2-5, with 8 positions matching TRBD2. The CDR3 has 11 residues. The CDR3 DNA is TGTGCCAGCAGTTTCTCCGGGACTAGACGCTTC. Translation gives CASSFSGTRRF.

This clonotype was recorded at least ten times. J is TRBJ2-7 and V is TRBV29-1, with 7 bases matching TRBD2. J gave up 5 bases and V 4 bases, and 5 bases lay outside the gene matches. Germline loops: CDR1 SQVTM, CDR2 ANQGSEA. This CDR3 contains 12 residues. The DNA of the CDR3 is TGCAGCGTTGTCCCGGCGGGGGACGAGCAGTACTTC. Its translation: CSVVPAGDEQYF.

This clonotype has a count of ten or more. The chain carries TRBV12-3 or TRBV12-4 and TRBJ2-6; D uncertain. The CDR3 runs 14 residues. V shed 6 bases and J shed 1 base, with 7 bases lying between them. The CDR3 nucleotides are TGTGCCAGCAGCCCAACGTCTGGGGCCAACGTCCTGACTTTC. Translation: CASSPTSGANVLTF.

This clonotype was recorded many times. The CDR3: CASNSDRSYTF. The CDR3 bases are TGCGCCAGCAACTCGGACAGGTCCTACACCTTC. The J gene is TRBJ1-2, the V gene TRBV10-2; TRBD1 aligns across 7 bases. This CDR3 contains 11 residues. Germline CDR1 is WSHSY and CDR2 is SAAADI. V shed 7 bases and J 10 bases; nucleotides not matched to a gene: 6.